Listed here is a single TCR beta chain. These data belong to a study of T cells in localized non-small cell lung cancer. V dropped 6 bases and J dropped 3; count of bases not matched to a gene: 5. The germline V gene has CDR1 MNHEY and CDR2 SVGAGI. The length of the CDR3 is 14 residues. Measured with immunoSEQ multiplex PCR; TCRdb has only the in-frame clones, and not every one. The data show tens of thousands of clones, more than 70% seen once. The source material was peripheral blood, sampled before any cancer treatment. V gene TRBV6-5 combines with J gene TRBJ2-3; TRBD1 matches 8 bases. This sequence was found in a woman aged 35 to 75 with stage I squamous cell lung carcinoma. CDR3 sequence: CASSRGPRTDTQYF. The CDR3 DNA is TGTGCCAGCAGCAGGGGGCCACGGACAGATACGCAGTATTTT.